This T cell receptor (beta chain) emerged from a study of shared clonotypes between healthy human individuals. The CDR3 loop spans 16 amino acids. Germline CDR1 reads SGDLS; CDR2 reads YYNGEE. The trim removed 0 bases at V and 6 bases at J, leaving 8 bases unmatched. The method was immunoSEQ multiplex PCR; TCRdb's version includes in-frame clones alone and lacks a portion of them. The sample carries roughly 1,500,000 clones, approximately 98.5% recorded once. CD4+ cells underwent separation, giving CD45RA+ naive and CD45RA-negative memory subsets. The clonotype comes from a man aged 25 to 45 in good health. V and J are TRBV9 and TRBJ2-7; 11 positions agree with TRBD2. Sequencing was done on a sample of naive CD4+ T cells sorted from blood. Subset indicated: CD45RA+ positively selected. The CDR3 region is CASSVGLAGGYSEQYF. For the CDR3, the DNA is TGTGCCAGCAGCGTAGGGCTAGCGGGAGGATATTCCGAGCAGTACTTC.